The 18 T cell receptor beta chains listed next were all sequenced from one sample in a study of T cell changes during pregnancy in multiple sclerosis. The data were produced by immunoSEQ multiplex PCR, yet TCRdb's version contains in-frame clones alone and is incomplete. The table includes over 90,000 clones, 92% detected once. Here the sequenced sample was peripheral blood, taken after pregnancy. The receptors originated from a female donor with multiple sclerosis, enrolled in a pregnancy study.

The J gene is TRBJ2-5, the V gene TRBV28; TRBD2 matches 8 bases. Germline trimming cut 3 bases from V and 2 bases from J; bases unmatched to any gene: 8. Germline CDR1 MDHEN, CDR2 SYDVKM. This CDR3 comprises 16 residues. This CDR3 reads CASSFISTGGQETQYF. CDR3 sequence (DNA): TGTGCCAGCAGTTTCATCTCCACGGGAGGGCAAGAGACCCAGTACTTC.

This chain connects TRBV6-5 to TRBJ2-3; 8 bases line up with TRBD2. CDR3 length: 15 residues. The V gene end was trimmed by 7 bases and the J gene end by 2 bases; junction bases not matched to a gene: 8. CDR1 and CDR2 from the germline V gene are MNHEY and SVGAGI. CDR3 sequence: CASTLGLASTDTQYF. The CDR3 region has the DNA TGTGCCAGCACCCTCGGACTAGCCTCCACAGATACGCAGTATTTT.

The V call is TRBV10-3, the J call TRBJ2-6; TRBD1 agrees at 9 bases. The V segment lost 8 bases and the J segment 1 base; nucleotides outside the gene matches: 6. This CDR3 contains 16 residues. The germline CDR1 and CDR2 sequences are ENHRY and SYGVKD. The CDR3 protein is CAISSGTGSGANVLTF. In DNA form, the CDR3 reads TGTGCCATCTCATCCGGGACAGGGTCTGGGGCCAACGTCCTGACTTTC.

The chain's CDR3 is CASSSGLQETQYF. The CDR3 region has the DNA TGTGCCAGCAGCTCGGGACTTCAAGAGACCCAGTACTTC. The chain uses TRBV5-4 and TRBJ2-5, with D possibly TRBD2 on 6 matching bases. V was shortened by 3 bases and J by 2 bases, with 8 bases between the two germline ends. CDR3 length equals 13 residues. Per germline, CDR1 SGHNT and CDR2 YYREEE (reference sequence). Full variable domain (missing parts from reference TRBV5-4 and TRBJ2-5): ETGVTQSPTHLIKTRGQQVTLRCSSQSGHNTVSWYQQALGQGPQFIFQYYREEENGRGNFPPRFSGLQFPNYSSELNVNALELDDSALYLCASSSGLQETQYFGPGTRLLVL.

The rearrangement uses TRBV18 and TRBJ2-1; TRBD1 agrees at 8 bases. The germline gives CDR1 KGHSH, CDR2 LQKENI. Trimming at V came to 6 bases and at J to 5 bases, leaving 12 bases not matched to a gene. This CDR3 is built from 16 residues. Written as DNA, the CDR3 is TGTGCCAGCTCTTCAAGTCCAGGGGGCCCCAACAATGAGCAGTTCTTC. It specifies CASSSSPGGPNNEQFF.

This sequence joins TRBV11-2 and TRBJ1-1, with a tentative D call TRBD1 (5 bases). CDR3 size: 17 residues. In germline, CDR1 is SGHAT, CDR2 FQNNGV. Trimming shortened V by 0 bases and J by 2 bases, and 16 bases separated the two germline ends. As DNA, the CDR3 is TGTGCCAGCAGCTTAGATCCATATAGGGGTCTTAACACTGAAGCTTTCTTT. It codes for CASSLDPYRGLNTEAFF.

The V call is TRBV7-3, the J call TRBJ2-1; D possibly corresponds to TRBD2 (5 bases). Germline lookup yields CDR1 SGHTA and CDR2 FQGTGA. V was cut by 3 bases and J by 6 bases, with 15 bases left in between. The CDR3 is made up of 15 amino acids. CDR3 region: CASSFRGHSLNEQFF. The CDR3 DNA follows: TGTGCCAGCAGCTTCCGAGGGCACTCTCTCAATGAGCAGTTCTTC.

This chain joins TRBV7-3 and TRBJ2-1; D is perhaps TRBD1 (5 bases). Germline loops: CDR1 SGHTA, CDR2 FQGTGA. The CDR3 totals 17 residues. V gave up 1 base and J gave up 6 bases, with 19 bases separating them. CDR3 nucleotide sequence: TGTGCCAGCAGCTTAAAGCCGGCAGGGATAGGAGTCAATGAGCAGTTCTTC. This translates into CASSLKPAGIGVNEQFF.

This chain uses TRBV9 with TRBJ2-3; a possible D gene is TRBD1 (5 bases). Germline V lookup: CDR1 SGDLS, CDR2 YYNGEE. The CDR3 is 15 amino acids. The ends were cut back, 0 bases at V and 1 base at J, with 9 bases in the middle. This chain's CDR3 is CASSVEGSGTDTQYF. The CDR3 nucleotides read TGTGCCAGCAGCGTAGAGGGGTCTGGCACAGATACGCAGTATTTT.

The chain carries TRBV5-1 and TRBJ1-1; D may be TRBD1 (6 bases). This CDR3 has 15 amino acids. The germline V gene has CDR1 SGHRS and CDR2 YFSETQ. V lost 3 bases and J lost 1, with 13 bases in between. CDR3 DNA: TGCGCCAGCAGCTATGGGGACAATCGGAACACTGAAGCTTTCTTT. The encoded protein is CASSYGDNRNTEAFF.

The chain uses TRBV7-6 and TRBJ1-1; D gene ambiguous. Looked up from germline, CDR1 is SGHVS and CDR2 is FNYEAQ. This CDR3 contains 13 residues. V lost 5 bases, J lost 1 base, and 8 bases lay in between. The CDR3: CASSLRQNTEAFF. The CDR3 DNA reads TGTGCCAGCAGCCTCCGACAGAACACTGAAGCTTTCTTT.

The chain couples TRBV7-2 to TRBJ2-3; 9 nucleotides agree with TRBD1. The CDR3 is 15 amino acids. The J segment lost 6 bases and the V segment lost 1 base, leaving 5 bases of the junction unmatched. Per the germline V gene, CDR1 is SGHTA and CDR2 is FQGNSA. The CDR3 bases are TGTGCCAGCAGCTTAGAGGGACAGGGATTGGATACGCAGTATTTT. Its protein product is CASSLEGQGLDTQYF.

The rearrangement joins TRBV2 to TRBJ2-1; 8 bases map to TRBD2. Germline CDR1 reads SNHLY; CDR2 reads FYNNEI. This CDR3 region has 17 residues. Unmatched junction bases numbered 13, after V lost 4 bases and J lost 5 bases. CDR3 protein: CASSAFVLAGSNNEQFF. In DNA form, the CDR3 reads TGTGCCAGCAGTGCATTCGTCCTAGCGGGTTCCAACAATGAGCAGTTCTTC.

The V call is TRBV7-8, the J call TRBJ2-7; maybe TRBD2 (6 bases). Trimming pared 3 bases from V and 3 bases from J, leaving 9 bases between. Germline V gene sequence: CDR1 SGHVS, CDR2 FQNEAQ. The CDR3 totals 13 residues. CDR3 bases: TGTGCCAGCAGCTTGGGACTCAACTACGAGCAGTACTTC. Its translation is CASSLGLNYEQYF.

This chain links TRBV30 with TRBJ2-3, with D perhaps matching TRBD2 (5 bases). Germline CDR1 is GTSNPN and CDR2 is SVGIG (reference sequence). This CDR3 region has 11 residues. Trimming shortened V by 4 bases and J by 5 bases, and 7 bases separated the two germline ends. CDR3 bases: TGTGCCTGGATTGCGGGAGATACGCAGTATTTT. It is translated as CAWIAGDTQYF.

The chain uses TRBV5-1 and TRBJ2-1; tentative D call: TRBD2 (7 bases). The V gene's germline CDR1 is SGHRS and CDR2 YFSETQ. The germline V and J ends were trimmed by 2 bases and 5 bases, with 17 bases remaining between them. The CDR3 length is 16 residues. CDR3 DNA: TGCGCCAGCAGCTTAAGGTGGGGGGGCCTTCACAATGAGCAGTTCTTC. As protein: CASSLRWGGLHNEQFF.

The chain couples TRBV9 to TRBJ2-2; a possible D gene is TRBD1 (6 bases). Germline CDR1 and CDR2: SGDLS and YYNGEE. Trimming left V 1 base short and J 4 bases short, with 11 bases between. The CDR3 consists of 15 residues. CDR3 coding DNA: TGTGCCAGCAGCGTACATTCCAGGGGCACCGGGGAGCTGTTTTTT. The encoded protein is CASSVHSRGTGELFF.

This CDR3 is CASSFGGGSNQPQHF. The CDR3 nucleotides read TGTGCCAGCAGCTTCGGGGGAGGGAGCAATCAGCCCCAGCATTTT. V gene TRBV11-2 combines with J gene TRBJ1-5; the D gene is possibly TRBD1 (5 bases). The CDR3 contains 15 residues. V lost 3 bases, J lost 1 base, and 10 bases lay in between. Germline V gives CDR1 SGHAT, CDR2 FQNNGV.